This T cell receptor beta chain was obtained from a study of cytomegalovirus exposure and HLA in healthy donors. As to this clone: Its antigen is unidentified.

Whole-study results and caveats: The study reported that TCR beta sequences accurately predicted HLA-A and HLA-B alleles in most subjects. Sequencing likely generated an artifact that appeared as a cluster of highly shared sequence variants.

Germline V gene data show CDR1 as LNHDA and CDR2 as SQIVND (reference sequence). CDR3 length: 14 amino acids. Amplification used 60 Vbeta primers and 13 Jbeta primers. Libraries were prepared by immunoSEQ multiplex PCR; TCRdb keeps only in-frame clonotypes and omits some of them. The data contain about 140,000 clones, around three quarters of them singletons. J is TRBJ2-5 and V is TRBV19; TRBD1 matches 7 bases. Gene TRBJ2-7 matches the end of the DNA better, so the J call may be wrong. This sequence originates from a man aged 35 to 55 in good health and CMV-seropositive. Sequenced material: PBMCs. The CDR3 bases are TGTGCCAGTAGTATGCTGGCAGGGGGATACGAGCAGTACTTC. This encodes CASSMLAGGYEQYF.